These 8 T cell receptor beta chains share one sample of origin, sequenced in a study of T cells after yellow fever vaccination. TCRdb used MiXCR to reprocess the 5' RACE reads, holding one entry per CDR3 protein. The sample carries more than 300,000 distinct CDR3 sequences, around 6.8% recorded once. The sequenced sample was PBMCs, obtained roughly 46 days after the first yellow fever vaccination. These receptors originate from a young man who received the YFV17D yellow fever vaccine.

This clonotype was found many times. The CDR3 reads CASSRGGSDTQYF. The CDR3 coding sequence is TGTGCCAGCAGCCGGGGGGGATCAGATACGCAGTATTTT. V usage is TRBV7-2 and J usage is TRBJ2-3; 8 positions agree with TRBD2. The ends lost 5 bases at V and 4 bases at J; junction bases unmatched: 2. Germline CDR1 and CDR2: SGHTA and FQGNSA. CDR3 length: 13 residues.

The V and J genes are TRBV18 and TRBJ2-5; 7 bases agree with TRBD1. This CDR3 contains 13 residues. The germline V gene has CDR1 KGHSH and CDR2 LQKENI. The V and J ends lost 4 bases and 5 bases, in that order; junction bases with no gene match: 4. CDR3 coding DNA: TGTGCCAGCTCACGCTTCAGGGGGGAGACCCAGTACTTC. It codes for CASSRFRGETQYF.

This clonotype was observed a handful of times. The rearrangement links TRBV28 to TRBJ1-2; maybe TRBD1 (5 bases). Germline V gives CDR1 MDHEN, CDR2 SYDVKM. CDR3 size: 13 residues. Trimming stripped 3 bases from V and 3 bases from J, with 8 bases between. This CDR3 is CASSFDSYYGYTF. The CDR3 coding sequence is TGTGCCAGCAGTTTCGACAGTTACTATGGCTACACCTTC.

This chain joins TRBV7-2 and TRBJ1-6; no clear D. Trimming left V 4 bases short and J 14 bases short, with 15 bases between. The CDR3 extends over 13 amino acids. Per germline, CDR1 SGHTA and CDR2 FQGNSA. CDR3 region: CASSSYREVSLHF. The CDR3 coding sequence is TGTGCCAGCAGCTCCTATCGGGAGGTGTCCCTCCACTTT.

This clonotype was observed a few times. The gene calls are TRBV28 and TRBJ1-4, with a possible D match to TRBD1 (6 bases). V lost 5 bases to trimming and J lost 4 bases, with 14 bases between them. Germline loops: CDR1 MDHEN, CDR2 SYDVKM. This CDR3 is 15 amino acids long. In DNA, the CDR3 is TGTGCCAGCAGTCCCTCACAGGGCTTTAATGAAAAACTGTTTTTT. Amino acid sequence: CASSPSQGFNEKLFF. Variable domain in full (rest from reference TRBV28 and TRBJ1-4): DVKVTQSSRYLVKRTGEKVFLECVQDMDHENMFWYRQDPGLGLRLIYFSYDVKMKEKGDIPEGYSVSREKKERFSLILESASTNQTSMYLCASSPSQGFNEKLFFGSGTQLSVL.

This clonotype appeared a few times. The chain is built from TRBV12-3 or TRBV12-4 and TRBJ1-5; D gene ambiguous. The CDR3 consists of 18 residues. V was shortened by 1 base and J by 7 bases, with 23 bases between the two germline ends. The CDR3 loop reads CASSLGEAEWRVRQPQHF. The CDR3 DNA reads TGTGCCAGCAGTTTAGGGGAGGCAGAGTGGAGGGTGCGCCAGCCCCAGCATTTT.

This clonotype has a handful of counts. The chain has TRBV7-2 and TRBJ2-4; D gene uncertain. The germline gives CDR1 SGHTA, CDR2 FQGNSA. V lost 1 base to trimming and J lost 6 bases, with 13 bases between them. This CDR3 has 15 residues. The CDR3 spells CASSLESRMGNIQYF. The CDR3 DNA follows: TGTGCCAGCAGCTTAGAGTCCAGGATGGGAAACATTCAGTACTTC. The complete variable domain, with remaining parts taken from reference TRBV7-2 and TRBJ2-4, reads GAGVSQSPSNKVTEKGKDVELRCDPISGHTALYWYRQSLGQGLEFLIYFQGNSAPDKSGLPSDRFSAERTGGSVSTLTIQRTQQEDSAVYLCASSLESRMGNIQYFGAGTRLSVL.

The chain uses TRBV28 and TRBJ2-1, with 8 bases lining up with TRBD2. The length of the CDR3 is 10 residues. The trim removed 10 bases at V and 8 bases at J, leaving 1 base unmatched. The germline gives CDR1 MDHEN, CDR2 SYDVKM. The DNA for the CDR3 is TGTGCCACCGGGAGGGATGAGCAGTTCTTC. The encoded protein is CATGRDEQFF.